The 31 T cell receptor beta chains presented below share a single source sample, sequenced in a study of blood T cell repertoires in COVID-19. Libraries were prepared by immunoSEQ multiplex PCR; TCRdb keeps only in-frame clonotypes and omits some of them. The sample contains under 200,000 clones, about 84% of which appear only once. The sample was PBMCs or T cells enriched from blood (not recorded which). These receptors all come from a man aged 40-50 years with acute COVID-19.

This chain uses TRBV6-2 or TRBV6-3 with TRBJ1-5; D not resolved. The CDR3 has 17 amino acids. The ends were cut back, 6 bases at V and 0 bases at J, with 18 bases in the middle. CDR1 MNHEY and CDR2 SVGEGT come from the germline V gene. DNA of the CDR3: TGTGCCAGCAGCCAAGGACTCCGCCCCAGTAGCAATCAGCCCCAGCATTTT. Amino acids: CASSQGLRPSSNQPQHF.

This sequence joins TRBV6-5 and TRBJ2-5; perhaps TRBD1 as D (5 bases). The V end lost 11 bases, the J end lost 1 base, and 11 bases lay between the germline ends. From germline, CDR1 is MNHEY and CDR2 SVGAGI. The CDR3 consists of 12 residues. The DNA for the CDR3 is TGTGCCGTGAAGGGGATCCAAGAGACCCAGTACTTC. Translated: CAVKGIQETQYF.

The chain couples TRBV11-2 to TRBJ1-1, with a possible D match to TRBD1 (6 bases). Trimming cost V 1 base and J 1 base, with 16 bases left between them. The CDR3 is made up of 17 amino acids. From germline, CDR1 is SGHAT and CDR2 FQNNGV. DNA of the CDR3: TGTGCCAGCAGCTTAGTCGGCGGGGGCGCGCAGAACACTGAAGCTTTCTTT. Amino acids: CASSLVGGGAQNTEAFF.

V is TRBV18 and J is TRBJ2-1; no clear D. Germline CDR1 and CDR2: KGHSH and LQKENI. V dropped 3 bases and J dropped 0 bases, with 9 bases sitting between them. The CDR3 is made up of 15 amino acids. The CDR3 DNA is TGTGCCAGCTCACCCGGTCTAGACTCCTACAATGAGCAGTTCTTC. The encoded protein is CASSPGLDSYNEQFF.

This clone has just one count. The rearrangement uses TRBV5-1 and TRBJ2-7, with a tentative D call TRBD2 (6 bases). Germline loops: CDR1 SGHRS, CDR2 YFSETQ. The V end lost 5 bases, the J end lost 3 bases, and 21 bases lay between the germline ends. CDR3 length: 16 residues. DNA for the CDR3: TGCGCCAGCAGTATATCTACCGGGACTTCTCGCTACGAGCAGTACTTC. Translating it yields CASSISTGTSRYEQYF.

This clone was detected only once. The V and J genes are TRBV11-2 and TRBJ2-7; D gene ambiguous. This CDR3 contains 13 residues. Germline CDR1 SGHAT, CDR2 FQNNGV. Trimming left V 5 bases short and J 6 bases short, with 14 bases between. In DNA, the CDR3 is TGTGCCAGCAGCGGAACTACCGACGGCGAGCAGTACTTC. This encodes CASSGTTDGEQYF.

The rearrangement joins TRBV2 to TRBJ1-6; weak D call: TRBD1 (5 bases). The germline V gene encodes CDR1 SNHLY and CDR2 FYNNEI. This CDR3 has 14 amino acids. Deletions cut 7 bases from V and 8 bases from J, with 15 bases between. DNA for the CDR3: TGTGCCAGCAACACGAGGAGGGGAGATTCACCCCTCCACTTT. Residues: CASNTRRGDSPLHF.

This chain links TRBV29-1 with TRBJ2-5; D is perhaps TRBD1 (5 bases). The CDR3 has 14 residues. V lost 2 bases, J lost 2 bases, and 12 bases lay in between. Germline assignment: CDR1 SQVTM and CDR2 ANQGSEA. CDR3 protein: CSVERQGRQETQYF. CDR3 sequence (DNA): TGCAGCGTTGAAAGGCAGGGAAGACAAGAGACCCAGTACTTC. The complete variable domain, with remaining parts taken from reference TRBV29-1 and TRBJ2-5, reads SAVISQKPSRDICQRGTSLTIQCQVDSQVTMMFWYRQQPGQSLTLIATANQGSEATYESGFVIDKFPISRPNLTFSTLTVSNMSPEDSSIYLCSVERQGRQETQYFGPGTRLLVL.

The V and J genes are TRBV10-3 and TRBJ1-5, with D perhaps TRBD1 (6 bases). CDR1 is ENHRY and CDR2 is SYGVKD in the germline V gene. V lost 6 bases to trimming and J lost 4 bases, with 13 bases between them. The CDR3 covers 14 residues. As DNA, the CDR3 is TGTGCCATCAGCCCCAAACAGGGTAATCAGCCCCAGCATTTT. Translating it yields CAISPKQGNQPQHF.

The chain has TRBV28 and TRBJ1-4, with TRBD1 matching over 8 bases. The ends lost 5 bases at V and 0 bases at J; junction bases unmatched: 8. Germline lookup yields CDR1 MDHEN and CDR2 SYDVKM. This CDR3 comprises 17 residues. The CDR3 protein is CASSPHPGQATNEKLFF. Written as DNA, the CDR3 is TGTGCCAGCAGTCCCCACCCGGGACAGGCAACTAATGAAAAACTGTTTTTT.

This clone was seen a single time. V is TRBV6-5 and J is TRBJ1-4, with D possibly being TRBD1 (5 bases). Germline V gene sequence: CDR1 MNHEY, CDR2 SVGAGI. V lost 2 bases, J lost 4 bases, and 11 bases lay in between. This CDR3 is 15 amino acids long. In DNA form, the CDR3 reads TGTGCCAGCAGTTACGCGGACACAGATAATGAAAAACTGTTTTTT. Residues: CASSYADTDNEKLFF.

The gene calls are TRBV7-6 and TRBJ1-2, with D hard to call. Looked up from germline, CDR1 is SGHVS and CDR2 is FNYEAQ. The CDR3 runs 13 residues. V shed 4 bases and J shed 4 bases, with 10 bases lying between them. CDR3 coding DNA: TGTGCCAGCAGCTCCGGACTGGGCTATGGCTACACCTTC. Its protein product is CASSSGLGYGYTF. Full variable domain (outside the CDR3, taken from reference TRBV7-6 and TRBJ1-2): GAGVSQSPRYKVTKRGQDVALRCDPISGHVSLYWYRQALGQGPEFLTYFNYEAQQDKSGLPNDRFSAERPEGSISTLTIQRTEQRDSAMYRCASSSGLGYGYTFGSGTRLTVV.

Only one count was recorded for this clone. The chain uses TRBV28 and TRBJ2-5, with 10 positions matching TRBD2. Germline V gene data show CDR1 as MDHEN and CDR2 as SYDVKM. V lost 5 bases and J lost 7; bases outside the gene matches: 7. The CDR3 is made up of 14 amino acids. CDR3 amino acids: CASSVPLAGRTQYF. CDR3 in DNA: TGTGCCAGCAGTGTACCACTAGCGGGGAGGACCCAGTACTTC.

This clone was counted many times. This rearrangement joins TRBV2 to TRBJ1-6, with D possibly being TRBD1 (5 bases). Trimming cost V 8 bases and J 5 bases, with 7 bases left between them. This CDR3 has 12 amino acids. Looked up from germline, CDR1 is SNHLY and CDR2 is FYNNEI. The CDR3 reads CASAQDNSPLHF. The CDR3 coding sequence is TGTGCCAGCGCACAGGATAATTCACCCCTCCACTTT.

The J gene is TRBJ2-4, the V gene TRBV2; perhaps TRBD2 as D (6 bases). This CDR3 comprises 16 residues. Trimming removed 4 bases at V and 0 bases at J, with 13 bases between. The germline V gene has CDR1 SNHLY and CDR2 FYNNEI. The CDR3 here is CASSVRSGLAKNIQYF. For the CDR3, the DNA is TGTGCCAGCAGTGTCAGATCGGGACTAGCCAAAAACATTCAGTACTTC.

V is TRBV5-1 and J is TRBJ1-4; a possible D gene is TRBD1 (6 bases). Per the germline V gene, CDR1 is SGHRS and CDR2 is YFSETQ. The length of the CDR3 is 15 residues. Trimming cost V 4 bases and J 5 bases, with 15 bases left between them. The CDR3 sequence: CASSPRGSGNEKLFF. The DNA of the CDR3 is TGCGCCAGCAGCCCGAGGGGGAGTGGGAATGAAAAACTGTTTTTT.

The chain links TRBV5-1 to TRBJ2-3, with D tentatively TRBD2 (5 bases). CDR1 and CDR2 from the germline V gene are SGHRS and YFSETQ. The CDR3 runs to 12 residues. Trimming cost V 3 bases and J 3 bases, with 5 bases left between them. The CDR3 loop reads CASSWTTDTQYF. The DNA of the CDR3 is TGCGCCAGCAGCTGGACTACAGATACGCAGTATTTT.

The J gene is TRBJ2-2, the V gene TRBV12-3 or TRBV12-4; D gene ambiguous. Trimming took off 1 base at V and 5 bases at J, with 5 bases between the two ends. CDR3 length: 13 amino acids. CDR3 residues: CASSLGATGELFF. The CDR3 bases are TGTGCCAGCAGTTTAGGGGCGACCGGGGAGCTGTTTTTT.

This sequence joins TRBV18 and TRBJ1-6; perhaps TRBD1 as D (5 bases). Germline values: CDR1 KGHSH, CDR2 LQKENI. Deletions cut 2 bases from V and 7 bases from J, with 12 bases between. This CDR3 has 15 amino acids. The CDR3 DNA is TGTGCCAGCTCACCAGAACGGGGGGGAAATTCACCCCTCCACTTT. This gives the protein CASSPERGGNSPLHF.

The V gene is TRBV6-2 or TRBV6-3, the J gene TRBJ1-2, with 10 bases fitting TRBD1. The CDR3 has 15 amino acids. Losses at the gene ends were 2 bases for V and 7 bases for J; bases not matched to a gene: 7. Germline V gene lookup returns CDR1 MNHEY and CDR2 SVGEGT. CDR3 DNA sequence: TGTGCCAGCAGTTACCCCATGACAGGGGGCAGTGGCTACACCTTC. Encoded protein: CASSYPMTGGSGYTF.

The V and J genes are TRBV3-1 (or the pseudogene TRBV3-2) and TRBJ1-2; D call uncertain. Germline CDR1 is LGHDT and CDR2 is YNNKEL (reference sequence). This CDR3 has 14 residues. V lost 1 base and J 6 bases, leaving 12 bases between the germline ends. As DNA, the CDR3 is TGTGCCAGCAGCCAAGTAGGCGAGGGAAATGGCTACACCTTC. It specifies CASSQVGEGNGYTF.

The rearrangement joins TRBV28 to TRBJ1-2; 9 bases line up with TRBD1. Germline CDR1 reads MDHEN; CDR2 reads SYDVKM. The V segment lost 6 bases and the J segment 4 bases; nucleotides outside the gene matches: 6. The CDR3 totals 14 residues. CDR3 loop: CASRDRGIGYGYTF. The DNA of the CDR3 is TGTGCCAGCAGGGACAGGGGAATAGGCTATGGCTACACCTTC.

This rearrangement joins TRBV4-1 to TRBJ2-7; 9 positions match TRBD1. Unmatched junction bases numbered 4, after V lost 8 bases and J lost 5 bases. The germline CDR1 and CDR2 sequences are MGHRA and YSYEKL. This CDR3 has 12 amino acids. CDR3 sequence reads: CASGRTGDEQYF. In DNA, the CDR3 is TGCGCCAGCGGTCGGACAGGGGACGAGCAGTACTTC.

J is TRBJ1-5 and V is TRBV5-8; the D gene is possibly TRBD1 (6 bases). The V and J ends lost 1 base and 0 bases respectively, with 8 bases between them. The CDR3 runs to 15 residues. Germline V gene lookup returns CDR1 SGHTS and CDR2 YDEGEE. CDR3 sequence reads: CASSLSGDSNQPQHF. The DNA of the CDR3 is TGTGCCAGCAGCTTGTCAGGGGATAGCAATCAGCCCCAGCATTTT.

The chain has TRBV10-3 and TRBJ2-7, with TRBD2 matching 9 bases. The CDR3 is 15 residues long. Germline values: CDR1 ENHRY, CDR2 SYGVKD. V dropped 6 bases and J dropped 5; count of bases not matched to a gene: 11. For the CDR3, the DNA is TGTGCCATCAGCGGGCTTATAGCGGGAGTTAACGAGCAGTACTTC. Translating it yields CAISGLIAGVNEQYF.

CDR3 DNA: TGCGCCAGCAGCTTGTTTGCGGGAAGGGCTAGCAATGAGCAGTTCTTC. This encodes CASSLFAGRASNEQFF. The rearrangement uses TRBV5-1 and TRBJ2-1; D possibly corresponds to TRBD2 (6 bases). Trimming took off 1 base at V and 6 bases at J, with 17 bases between the two ends. CDR3 length: 16 amino acids. Germline V gives CDR1 SGHRS, CDR2 YFSETQ.

Only a few counts were recorded for this clone. The rearrangement uses TRBV28 and TRBJ2-3; D gene unclear. The germline V gene encodes CDR1 MDHEN and CDR2 SYDVKM. This CDR3 contains 12 residues. The V and J ends lost 4 bases and 9 bases respectively, with 11 bases between them. CDR3 bases: TGTGCCAGCAGTTCCAATTCGCGGACGCAGTATTTT. Amino acid sequence: CASSSNSRTQYF.

This sequence joins TRBV24-1 and TRBJ2-1; 12 nucleotides align to TRBD2. CDR3 length: 15 amino acids. Trimming removed 2 bases from V and 8 bases from J; junction bases left unmatched: 3. Germline V CDR1 and CDR2: KGHDR, SFDVKD. In DNA form, the CDR3 reads TGTGCCACCAGTGATTGGACTAGCGGGATCGATGAGCAGTTCTTC. Translated: CATSDWTSGIDEQFF.

This clone has a handful of counts. This chain uses TRBV15 with TRBJ1-1, with D hard to call. The CDR3 is made up of 14 amino acids. Germline CDR1 LNHNV, CDR2 YYDKDF (reference sequence). The V end lost 0 bases, the J end lost 4 bases, and 9 bases lay between the germline ends. CDR3 DNA: TGTGCCACCAGCAGAGATCAAGGGAGCACTGAAGCTTTCTTT. Protein sequence: CATSRDQGSTEAFF.

The chain uses TRBV28 and TRBJ2-5; 13 positions agree with TRBD2. This CDR3 has 15 amino acids. The ends lost 5 bases at V and 7 bases at J; junction bases unmatched: 7. CDR1 is MDHEN and CDR2 is SYDVKM in the germline V gene. CDR3 DNA: TGTGCCAGCAGTGGACTAGCGGGAGTGTTGGGGACCCAGTACTTC. Residues: CASSGLAGVLGTQYF.

This rearrangement joins TRBV19 to TRBJ2-4; weak D call: TRBD2 (6 bases). The germline gives CDR1 LNHDA, CDR2 SQIVND (reference sequence). With 6 bases removed from V and 5 bases from J, the gap between germline ends came to 20 bases. The CDR3 runs 16 residues. CDR3 residues: CASSGPAGTLENIQYF. Here the CDR3 DNA reads TGTGCCAGTAGCGGGCCAGCCGGGACTCTCGAAAACATTCAGTACTTC.